A selection of T cell receptor beta chains follows, all from one sample in a study of Ad26.COV2.S vaccination and SARS-CoV-2 variants. Only in-frame clones appear in the TCRdb table, and some are missing; sequencing was by immunoSEQ multiplex PCR. This sample carries fewer than 400,000 clones, 75% to 90% of them seen once, and the ten largest clones take approximately 3.7%. Sequences were derived from peripheral blood, sampled in a trial of Ad26.COV2.S vaccine versus placebo. The receptors derive from a person aged 18-60 years who received the Ad26.COV2.S COVID-19 vaccine or a placebo. CDR3s include the opening cysteine and the closing phenylalanine or tryptophan. A D gene is named only where the DNA matches it firmly. A row's size may be missing; if present it is once, few, many or a size class.

cdr3_nt	cdr3_aa	d_call	v_call	cdr3_length	j_call	clone_size
TGTGCCAGCAGCCAAGCAGGGCGGAGGGGGTATCCTAACTATGGCTACACCTTC	CASSQAGRRGYPNYGYTF	-	TRBV3-1/TRBV3-2	18	TRBJ1-2	-
TGTGCCAGCAGGCCATGGACAGCCTACGGGGAGACCCAGTACTTC	CASRPWTAYGETQYF	-	TRBV6-5	15	TRBJ2-5	-
TGCAGCGGGGGGGCCTTCACCGGGGAGCTGTTTTTT	CSGGAFTGELFF	-	TRBV29-1	12	TRBJ2-2	once
TGCAGTGCTAGTCCTAATAATGAAAAACTGTTTTTT	CSASPNNEKLFF	-	TRBV20-1	12	TRBJ1-4	-
TGTGCCACCAGTGAACAGGACTATGGCTACACCTTC	CATSEQDYGYTF	-	TRBV24-1	12	TRBJ1-2	-
TGTGCCAGCAGTAACACAGGGACCAATCAGCCCCAGCATTTT	CASSNTGTNQPQHF	-	TRBV2	14	TRBJ1-5	-
TGTGCCAGCAGCTCTAGCGGGATCGAGCAGTACTTC	CASSSSGIEQYF	TRBD2	TRBV11-3	12	TRBJ2-7	-
TGTGCCAGCAGCGTAGGAGCAGGAATGAACACTGAAGCTTTCTTT	CASSVGAGMNTEAFF	-	TRBV9	15	TRBJ1-1	-
TGTGCCAGCAATAAGGGCGGGGGGATCGACGAGCAGTACTTC	CASNKGGGIDEQYF	TRBD2	TRBV7-9	14	TRBJ2-7	-
TGTGCCAGCAGCTCGGACAACTTTTATGGCTACACCTTC	CASSSDNFYGYTF	-	TRBV5-4	13	TRBJ1-2	-
TGTGCCATCAGGGCGACTAGCGGGGGGTCTGTTGAGCAGTTCTTC	CAIRATSGGSVEQFF	TRBD2	TRBV10-3	15	TRBJ2-1	-
TGTGCCAGCAGCGACCTCAGGGGGAACACTGAAGCTTTCTTT	CASSDLRGNTEAFF	-	TRBV6-5	14	TRBJ1-1	-
TGTGCCAGCAGCGCCAGGACGTCTAGCTCTGGGGCCAACGTCCTGACTTTC	CASSARTSSSGANVLTF	-	TRBV5-4	17	TRBJ2-6	-
TGCGCCAGCAGCCAAGAGACAGGGGGTAGTCATGCAGATACGCAGTATTTT	CASSQETGGSHADTQYF	TRBD1	TRBV4-3	17	TRBJ2-3	-
TGTGCCAGCAGCCCGGGGCACCAGCCCCAGCATTTT	CASSPGHQPQHF	-	TRBV7-9	12	TRBJ1-5	few
TGTGCCAGCAGTTACCTCGGACTAGCGGGGGAGAACTACGAGCAGTACTTC	CASSYLGLAGENYEQYF	TRBD2	TRBV6-2/TRBV6-3	17	TRBJ2-7	few
TGTGCCAGCAGTCCGGGGCGGTTCTACGAGCAGTACTTC	CASSPGRFYEQYF	-	TRBV6-5	13	TRBJ2-7	-
TGTGCCAGCAGCTCGGACGGGCCGGGGGTCTACGAGCAGTACTTC	CASSSDGPGVYEQYF	-	TRBV5-4	15	TRBJ2-7	-
TGTGCCAGCAGCTTACGTGGGTTGACAGGGATTGTGGCAGATACGCAGTATTTT	CASSLRGLTGIVADTQYF	TRBD1	TRBV11-3	18	TRBJ2-3	once
TGTGCCAGCAGTGAAGGGAGAGGACAGGCAGAAGTCTATGGCTACACCTTC	CASSEGRGQAEVYGYTF	TRBD1	TRBV6-1	17	TRBJ1-2	-
TGTGCCAGCAGCCAACCTCGGGGGAGCGGCTACACCTTC	CASSQPRGSGYTF	-	TRBV5-6	13	TRBJ1-2	-
TGTGCCACCCGGACCTATGGCTACACCTTC	CATRTYGYTF	-	TRBV19	10	TRBJ1-2	-
TGTGCTAGTGGTTTACGTACCGGGACAGTTTTGTATGGCTACACCTTC	CASGLRTGTVLYGYTF	TRBD1	TRBV12-5	16	TRBJ1-2	-
TGTGCCAGCAGAGACCCCGGGACAGGACTATACGAGCAGTACTTC	CASRDPGTGLYEQYF	TRBD1	TRBV6-5	15	TRBJ2-7	few
TGCAGCGTTGGGGGGACAAAGAACACTGAAGCTTTCTTT	CSVGGTKNTEAFF	-	TRBV29-1	13	TRBJ1-1	-
TGTGCCAGCATAAACGGGGGGTCGTTGGAGACCCAGTACTTC	CASINGGSLETQYF	TRBD2	TRBV2	14	TRBJ2-5	-
TGTGCCAGCAGCTTGACAGGAACCTACGAGCAGTACTTC	CASSLTGTYEQYF	-	TRBV5-6	13	TRBJ2-7	-
TGTGCCAGCACCCGAGAACATAATTCACCCCTCCACTTT	CASTREHNSPLHF	-	TRBV13	13	TRBJ1-6	-
TGTGCCAGCAGCCAAGACTCTAGCGGGGGGACGCAGTATTTT	CASSQDSSGGTQYF	TRBD2	TRBV3-1/TRBV3-2	14	TRBJ2-3	-
TGTGCCAGCAGCTTGGGGGGCTCTTCCTACGAGCAGTACTTC	CASSLGGSSYEQYF	-	TRBV13	14	TRBJ2-7	-
TGTGCCAGCAGCTTAGATGGATGGGAGACCCAGTACTTC	CASSLDGWETQYF	-	TRBV7-9	13	TRBJ2-5	-
TGTGCCAGCAGCCCAAGGACGACTAATGAAAAACTGTTTTTT	CASSPRTTNEKLFF	-	TRBV7-9	14	TRBJ1-4	few
TGTGCCATCATGCCGGGACAGGGGTACAATGAGCAGTTCTTC	CAIMPGQGYNEQFF	TRBD1	TRBV10-3	14	TRBJ2-1	-
TGCAGCGTTGAACTACTAGCGGGGGCCTACAATGAGCAGTTCTTC	CSVELLAGAYNEQFF	TRBD2	TRBV29-1	15	TRBJ2-1	-
TGCGCCAGCAGCCAAGAGTCCGCGACCACAGATACGCAGTATTTT	CASSQESATTDTQYF	-	TRBV4-1	15	TRBJ2-3	-
TGTGCCAGCAGCCCTGGGGGGTCGGGCTACACCTTC	CASSPGGSGYTF	-	TRBV3-1/TRBV3-2	12	TRBJ1-2	once
TGTGCCACCAGCAGAGATCCACAGGGCACCGGGGAGCTGTTTTTT	CATSRDPQGTGELFF	-	TRBV15	15	TRBJ2-2	-
TGTGCCAGCAGACAAGCGGGGGGCCGTCACGGGGAGCTGTTTTTT	CASRQAGGRHGELFF	TRBD2	TRBV7-9	15	TRBJ2-2	-
TGTGCCAGTCGGACAGGGGGCGCATCGGATGGCTACACCTTC	CASRTGGASDGYTF	TRBD1	TRBV28	14	TRBJ1-2	-
TGTGCCAGCAGCTTTACGGGGGGACGCACAGATACGCAGTATTTT	CASSFTGGRTDTQYF	TRBD2	TRBV7-8	15	TRBJ2-3	-
TGTGCCAGCAGTCGGATAGCGGGGGGGCCTGTAGATGAGCAGTTCTTC	CASSRIAGGPVDEQFF	TRBD2	TRBV6-4	16	TRBJ2-1	-
TGTGCCAGCTCATCCGACAGGACTAACTATGGCTACACCTTC	CASSSDRTNYGYTF	-	TRBV18	14	TRBJ1-2	-
TGCGCCAGCAGTGAGTCCGTACCGGACCGAAACACCGGGGAGCTGTTTTTT	CASSESVPDRNTGELFF	-	TRBV10-2	17	TRBJ2-2	-
TGTGCCAGCAGTGAAGAACCGAGCGGGGCCACAGATACGCAGTATTTT	CASSEEPSGATDTQYF	TRBD2	TRBV6-1	16	TRBJ2-3	-
TGTGCCAGCAGCCCCCTAAACACCATATATTTT	CASSPLNTIYF	-	TRBV9	11	TRBJ1-3	-
TGCAGCGTTGAAGATGGGGACAGGGAAGAGACCCAGTACTTC	CSVEDGDREETQYF	TRBD1	TRBV29-1	14	TRBJ2-5	-
TGTGCCACCAGCAGAGGGCCCGGAATCGGGGAGCTGTTTTTT	CATSRGPGIGELFF	-	TRBV15	14	TRBJ2-2	-
TGTGCCAGCAGCTTATTCGGGGGCGAAACGCCGTACTTC	CASSLFGGETPYF	-	TRBV7-9	13	TRBJ2-7	-
TGTGCCAGCAGCTTAGGGACACAGGGGGGCTATGGCTACACCTTC	CASSLGTQGGYGYTF	TRBD1	TRBV11-2	15	TRBJ1-2	-
TGTGCCAGCAGCTTAGATGGGACGACCCATTCACCCCTCCACTTT	CASSLDGTTHSPLHF	-	TRBV11-2	15	TRBJ1-6	-
TGTGCCAGCTCACAGGACAGGGTTAATGAAAAACTGTTTTTT	CASSQDRVNEKLFF	TRBD1	TRBV18	14	TRBJ1-4	-
TGTGCCAGCAGCTCCGGGAGCGGGGGGGAAGAGACCCAGTACTTC	CASSSGSGGEETQYF	TRBD2	TRBV4-2	15	TRBJ2-5	-
TGTGCCAGCAGTTACGGCAGGGGCCTCGGTGGCTACACCTTC	CASSYGRGLGGYTF	-	TRBV6-5	14	TRBJ1-2	-
TGTGCCAGCAGCCCACAGGGTTCGGATTCACCCCTCCACTTT	CASSPQGSDSPLHF	-	TRBV3-1/TRBV3-2	14	TRBJ1-6	-
TGTGCCAGCAGCTTTGGTCCTACCACAAGGACTGGTCGGGAGACCCAGTACTTC	CASSFGPTTRTGRETQYF	-	TRBV5-4	18	TRBJ2-5	-
TGCGCCAGCAGCCAAGAAGTTGGGGGCTACTACGAGCAGTACTTC	CASSQEVGGYYEQYF	-	TRBV4-1	15	TRBJ2-7	-